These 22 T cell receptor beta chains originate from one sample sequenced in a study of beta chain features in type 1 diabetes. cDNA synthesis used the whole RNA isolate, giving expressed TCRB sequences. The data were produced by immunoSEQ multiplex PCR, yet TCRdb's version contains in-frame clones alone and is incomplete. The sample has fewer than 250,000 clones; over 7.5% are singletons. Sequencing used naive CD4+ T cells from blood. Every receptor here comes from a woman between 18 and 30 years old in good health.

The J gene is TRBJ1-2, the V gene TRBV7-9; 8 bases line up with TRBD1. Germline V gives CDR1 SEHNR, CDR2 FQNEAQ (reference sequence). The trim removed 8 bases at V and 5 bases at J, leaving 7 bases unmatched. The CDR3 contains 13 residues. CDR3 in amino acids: CASRPGGLYGYTF. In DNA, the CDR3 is TGTGCCAGCCGTCCAGGGGGCTTGTATGGCTACACCTTC.

In DNA, the CDR3 is TGTGCCAGCAGCTTGGGAGGGATTTCCAATCAGCCCCAGCATTTT. This sequence encodes CASSLGGISNQPQHF. The chain combines TRBV7-2 with TRBJ1-5, with D unresolved. In germline, CDR1 is SGHTA, CDR2 FQGNSA. The CDR3 has 15 residues. The V and J ends lost 3 bases and 3 bases respectively, with 12 bases between them.

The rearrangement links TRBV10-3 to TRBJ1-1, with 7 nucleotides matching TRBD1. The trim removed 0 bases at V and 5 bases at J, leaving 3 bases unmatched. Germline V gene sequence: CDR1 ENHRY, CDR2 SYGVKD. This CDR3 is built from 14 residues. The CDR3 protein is CAISESGRGTEAFF. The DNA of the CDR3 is TGTGCCATCAGTGAGTCGGGCAGGGGGACTGAAGCTTTCTTT.

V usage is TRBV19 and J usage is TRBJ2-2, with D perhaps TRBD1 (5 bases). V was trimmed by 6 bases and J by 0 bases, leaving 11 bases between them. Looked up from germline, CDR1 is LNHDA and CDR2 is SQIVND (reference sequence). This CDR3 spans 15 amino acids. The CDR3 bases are TGTGCCAGTAGCACACAGGTCACGAACACCGGGGAGCTGTTTTTT. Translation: CASSTQVTNTGELFF.

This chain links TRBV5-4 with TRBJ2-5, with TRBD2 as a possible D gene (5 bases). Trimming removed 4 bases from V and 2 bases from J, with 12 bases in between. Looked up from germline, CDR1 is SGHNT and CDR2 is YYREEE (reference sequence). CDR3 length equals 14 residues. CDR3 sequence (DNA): TGTGCCAGCAGCACGCCGACTAAGCAAGAGACCCAGTACTTC. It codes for CASSTPTKQETQYF. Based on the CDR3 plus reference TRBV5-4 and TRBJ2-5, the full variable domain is ETGVTQSPTHLIKTRGQQVTLRCSSQSGHNTVSWYQQALGQGPQFIFQYYREEENGRGNFPPRFSGLQFPNYSSELNVNALELDDSALYLCASSTPTKQETQYFGPGTRLLVL.

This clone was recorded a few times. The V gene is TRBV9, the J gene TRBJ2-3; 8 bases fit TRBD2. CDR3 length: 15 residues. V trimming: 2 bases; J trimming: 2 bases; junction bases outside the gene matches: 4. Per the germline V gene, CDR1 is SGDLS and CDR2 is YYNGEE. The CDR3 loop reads CASSVSGADTDTQYF. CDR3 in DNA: TGTGCCAGCAGCGTTAGCGGGGCAGACACAGATACGCAGTATTTT.

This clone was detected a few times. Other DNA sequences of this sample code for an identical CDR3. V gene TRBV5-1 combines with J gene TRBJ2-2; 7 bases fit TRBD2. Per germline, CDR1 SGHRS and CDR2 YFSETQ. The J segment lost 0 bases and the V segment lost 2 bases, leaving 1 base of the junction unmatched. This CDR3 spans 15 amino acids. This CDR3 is CASSFGGTNTGELFF. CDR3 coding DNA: TGCGCCAGCAGCTTCGGGGGGACGAACACCGGGGAGCTGTTTTTT.

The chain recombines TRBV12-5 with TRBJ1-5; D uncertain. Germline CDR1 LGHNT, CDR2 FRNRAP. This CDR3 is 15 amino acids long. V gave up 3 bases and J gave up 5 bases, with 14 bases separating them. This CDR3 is CASGFIGFRDQPQHF. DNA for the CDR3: TGTGCTAGTGGTTTTATCGGGTTTCGGGATCAGCCCCAGCATTTT. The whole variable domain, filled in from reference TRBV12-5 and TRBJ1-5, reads DARVTQTPRHKVTEMGQEVTMRCQPILGHNTVFWYRQTMMQGLELLAYFRNRAPLDDSGMPKDRFSAEMPDATLATLKIQPSEPRDSAVYFCASGFIGFRDQPQHFGDGTRLSIL.

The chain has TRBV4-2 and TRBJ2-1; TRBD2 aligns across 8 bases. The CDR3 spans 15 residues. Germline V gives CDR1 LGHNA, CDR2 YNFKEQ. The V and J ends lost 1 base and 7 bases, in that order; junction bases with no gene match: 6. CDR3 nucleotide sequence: TGTGCCAGCAGCCAAGCCGCCGGGACTAGAAATGAGCAGTTCTTC. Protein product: CASSQAAGTRNEQFF.

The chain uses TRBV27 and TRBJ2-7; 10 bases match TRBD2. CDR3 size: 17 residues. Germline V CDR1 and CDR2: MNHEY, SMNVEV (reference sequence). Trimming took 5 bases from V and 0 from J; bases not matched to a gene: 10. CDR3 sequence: CASSTLAGAASSYEQYF. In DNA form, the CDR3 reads TGTGCCAGCAGTACCCTAGCGGGGGCCGCTTCCTCCTACGAGCAGTACTTC.

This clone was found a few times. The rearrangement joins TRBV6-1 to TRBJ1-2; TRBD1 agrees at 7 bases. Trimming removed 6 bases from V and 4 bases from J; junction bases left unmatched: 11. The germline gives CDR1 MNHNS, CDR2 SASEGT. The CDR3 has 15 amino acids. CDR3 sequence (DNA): TGTGCCAGCAGGCAACCAGGACAGGCGCGCTATGGCTACACCTTC. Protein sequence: CASRQPGQARYGYTF.

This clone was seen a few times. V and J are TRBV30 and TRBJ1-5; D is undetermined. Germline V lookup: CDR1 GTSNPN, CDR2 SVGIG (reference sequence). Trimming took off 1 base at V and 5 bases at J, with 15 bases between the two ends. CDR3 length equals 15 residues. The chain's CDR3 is CAWSAAGRSYQPQHF. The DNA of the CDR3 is TGTGCCTGGAGTGCCGCGGGGAGAAGTTATCAGCCCCAGCATTTT.

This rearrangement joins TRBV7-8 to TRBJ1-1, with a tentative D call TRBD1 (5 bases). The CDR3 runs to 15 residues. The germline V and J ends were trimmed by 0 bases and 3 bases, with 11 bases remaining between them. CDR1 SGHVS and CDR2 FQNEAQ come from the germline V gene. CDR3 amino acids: CASSLARQGYTEAFF. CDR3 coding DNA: TGTGCCAGCAGCTTAGCTCGGCAGGGCTACACTGAAGCTTTCTTT.

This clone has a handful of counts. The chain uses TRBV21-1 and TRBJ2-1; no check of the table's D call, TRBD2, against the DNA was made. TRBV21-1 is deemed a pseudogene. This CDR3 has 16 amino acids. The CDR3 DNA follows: TGTGCCAGCAGCAAACGAGGCAGACTCTCCTACAATGAGCAGTTCTTC. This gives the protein CASSKRGRLSYNEQFF.

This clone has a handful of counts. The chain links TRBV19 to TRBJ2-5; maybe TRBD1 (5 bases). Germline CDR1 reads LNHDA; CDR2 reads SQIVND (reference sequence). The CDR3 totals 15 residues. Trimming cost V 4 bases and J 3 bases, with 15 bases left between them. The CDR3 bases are TGTGCCAGTAGTACTCCCTCGACAGTAAAAGAGACCCAGTACTTC. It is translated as CASSTPSTVKETQYF.

CDR3 sequence reads: CASSPKSGYNNEQFF. The CDR3 nucleotides are TGTGCCAGCTCACCAAAATCCGGGTACAACAATGAGCAGTTCTTC. The rearrangement joins TRBV18 to TRBJ2-1; D gene unclear. Trimming cost V 2 bases and J 5 bases, with 13 bases left between them. The CDR3 contains 15 residues. Germline V gene data show CDR1 as KGHSH and CDR2 as LQKENI.

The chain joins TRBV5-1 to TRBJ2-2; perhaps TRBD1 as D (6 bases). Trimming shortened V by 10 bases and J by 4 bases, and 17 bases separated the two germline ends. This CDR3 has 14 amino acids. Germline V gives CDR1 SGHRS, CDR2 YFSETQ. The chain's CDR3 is CACYRDITTGELFF. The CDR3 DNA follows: TGCGCCTGCTACCGGGACATCACCACCGGGGAGCTGTTTTTT. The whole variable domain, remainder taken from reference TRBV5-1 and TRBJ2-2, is KAGVTQTPRYLIKTRGQQVTLSCSPISGHRSVSWYQQTPGQGLQFLFEYFSETQRNKGNFPGRFSGRQFSNSRSEMNVSTLELGDSALYLCACYRDITTGELFFGEGSRLTVL.

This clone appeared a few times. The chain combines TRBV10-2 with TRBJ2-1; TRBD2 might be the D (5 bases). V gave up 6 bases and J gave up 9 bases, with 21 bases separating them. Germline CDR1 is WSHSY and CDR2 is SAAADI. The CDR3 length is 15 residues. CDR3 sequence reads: CASRMTRSIEGEQFF. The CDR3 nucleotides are TGCGCCAGCAGAATGACTCGTAGCATCGAGGGTGAGCAGTTCTTC.

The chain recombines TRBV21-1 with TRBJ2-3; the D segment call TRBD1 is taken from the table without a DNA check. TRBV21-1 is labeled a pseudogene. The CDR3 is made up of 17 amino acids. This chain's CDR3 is CASSKRLPDRGEDTQYF. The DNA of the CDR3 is TGTGCCAGCAGCAAACGCCTCCCGGACAGGGGCGAGGATACGCAGTATTTT.

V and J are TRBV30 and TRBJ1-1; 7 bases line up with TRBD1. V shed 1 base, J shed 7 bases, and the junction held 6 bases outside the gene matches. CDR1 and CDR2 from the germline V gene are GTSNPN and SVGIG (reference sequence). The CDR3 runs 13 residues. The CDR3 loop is CAWSAGGDLEAFF. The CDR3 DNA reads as TGTGCCTGGAGTGCAGGGGGAGACCTTGAAGCTTTCTTT.

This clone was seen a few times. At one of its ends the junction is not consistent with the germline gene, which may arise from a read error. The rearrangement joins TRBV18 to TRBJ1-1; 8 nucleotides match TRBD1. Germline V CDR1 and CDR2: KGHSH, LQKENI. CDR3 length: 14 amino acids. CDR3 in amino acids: CASSPQNRGTAAFF. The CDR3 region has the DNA TGTGCCAGCTCACCACAGAACAGGGGGACTGCAGCTTTCTTT.

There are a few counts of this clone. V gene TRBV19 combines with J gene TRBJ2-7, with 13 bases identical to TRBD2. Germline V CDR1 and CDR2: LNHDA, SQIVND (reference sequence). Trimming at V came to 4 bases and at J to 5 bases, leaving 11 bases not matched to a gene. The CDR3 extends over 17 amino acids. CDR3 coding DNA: TGTGCCAGTAGTAACCCTCTCGGACTAGCGGGAGCGGACGAGCAGTACTTC. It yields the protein CASSNPLGLAGADEQYF.